This paragraph reports one TCR beta chain. The data are from a study of blood T cells in healthy people across ages. Primers used in a second PCR of about 7 to 12 cycles were a sample-barcoded 5' primer and a J-beta primer mix. All cDNA molecules were each tagged by a template-switch adaptor with 12 random nucleotides. TCRdb reprocessed the 5' RACE reads with MiXCR, giving one entry per CDR3 protein. The sample lists 1.5 million to 2 million distinct CDR3 sequences, just under 50% occurring once. V was shortened by 6 bases and J by 0 bases, with 17 bases between the two germline ends. Germline lookup yields CDR1 DFQATT and CDR2 SNEGSKA (reference sequence). This CDR3 is 15 amino acids long.

The material sequenced was blood. The sequence was collected from a woman aged 40 to 55 in good health. V usage is TRBV20-1 and J usage is TRBJ1-2, with D hard to call. CDR3 sequence: CSAPSRGEPNYGYTF. CDR3 nucleotide sequence: TGCAGTGCCCCCAGCCGTGGGGAGCCTAACTATGGCTACACCTTC.